These 22 T cell receptor beta chains originate from one sample sequenced in a study of blood T cell repertoires in COVID-19. Data came from immunoSEQ multiplex PCR; TCRdb stores just in-frame clones and leaves some out. This sample carries more than 95,000 clones, under 85% of them seen once, and the ten largest clones take about an eighth. The sample comprised peripheral blood. These receptor sequences come from a man aged 55 to 70 with acute or convalescent COVID-19.

The rearrangement uses TRBV28 and TRBJ2-7; the D is unclear. Germline V gene lookup returns CDR1 MDHEN and CDR2 SYDVKM. This CDR3 comprises 13 residues. The V gene lost 2 bases and the J gene lost 8 bases, with 13 bases spanning the gap. The CDR3 DNA reads as TGTGCCAGCAGTTTAGACATCGTCCGACAGCAGTACTTC. Its protein product is CASSLDIVRQQYF.

This clone turned up a few times. The rearrangement links TRBV11-2 to TRBJ1-1; possibly TRBD1 for D (5 bases). The CDR3 extends over 13 amino acids. Trimming took off 5 bases at V and 1 base at J, with 8 bases between the two ends. Germline V CDR1 and CDR2: SGHAT, FQNNGV. The CDR3 loop reads CASSADRNTEAFF. As DNA, the CDR3 is TGTGCCAGCAGCGCAGACAGGAACACTGAAGCTTTCTTT. Complete variable domain (other parts from reference TRBV11-2 and TRBJ1-1): EAGVAQSPRYKIIEKRQSVAFWCNPISGHATLYWYQQILGQGPKLLIQFQNNGVVDDSQLPKDRFSAERLKGVDSTLKIQPAKLEDSAVYLCASSADRNTEAFFGQGTRLTVV.

V gene TRBV5-1 combines with J gene TRBJ2-7; 10 bases map to TRBD2. The germline gives CDR1 SGHRS, CDR2 YFSETQ. The CDR3 is 15 residues long. V was clipped by 2 bases and J by 2 bases; unmatched bases: 4. The CDR3 region is CASSLRTSGTYEQYF. The CDR3, as DNA: TGCGCCAGCAGCTTACGGACTAGCGGAACCTACGAGCAGTACTTC.

This rearrangement joins TRBV3-1 (or the pseudogene TRBV3-2) to TRBJ1-1, with TRBD1 as a possible D gene (6 bases). Germline V gene sequence: CDR1 LGHDT, CDR2 YNNKEL (reference sequence). V was clipped by 4 bases and J by 5 bases, with 14 bases between them. This CDR3 spans 14 amino acids. As DNA, the CDR3 is TGTGCCAGCAGCCTACAGGGCGGTGGGACTGAAGCTTTCTTT. As protein: CASSLQGGGTEAFF.

A few counts support this clone. This chain connects TRBV24-1 to TRBJ1-2; 9 bases are a match to TRBD1. CDR1 and CDR2 (germline): KGHDR, SFDVKD. J lost 6 bases, V lost 4 bases, and 8 bases had no gene match. This CDR3 contains 15 residues. The CDR3, as DNA: TGTGCCACCAGTGACAGTAGACAGGGGGATCATGGCTACACCTTC. It translates to CATSDSRQGDHGYTF.

This sequence joins TRBV18 and TRBJ1-1, with D possibly being TRBD1 (5 bases). The CDR3 sequence is 12 residues long. CDR1 and CDR2 from the germline V gene are KGHSH and LQKENI. V was shortened by 3 bases and J by 7 bases, with 9 bases between the two germline ends. The CDR3 region is CASSPPQGEAFF. Here the CDR3 DNA reads TGTGCCAGCTCACCCCCTCAGGGTGAAGCTTTCTTT.

The rearrangement uses TRBV3-1 (or the pseudogene TRBV3-2) and TRBJ1-2, with TRBD1 identical over 10 bases. The length of the CDR3 is 13 residues. Germline CDR1 LGHDT, CDR2 YNNKEL (reference sequence). V gave up 3 bases and J gave up 8 bases; unmatched junction bases: 3. This CDR3 reads CASSQRQGAGYTF. Here the CDR3 DNA reads TGTGCCAGCAGCCAGAGACAGGGGGCGGGCTACACCTTC.

This chain joins TRBV27 and TRBJ1-2, with no clear D. In germline, CDR1 is MNHEY, CDR2 SMNVEV (reference sequence). The CDR3 length is 13 residues. V was trimmed by 7 bases and J by 1 base, leaving 10 bases between them. The CDR3 loop is CASMNSFNYGYTF. CDR3 DNA sequence: TGTGCCAGCATGAACAGCTTTAACTATGGCTACACCTTC.

This clone was seen only once. The rearrangement uses TRBV7-6 and TRBJ2-1, with TRBD2 matching 7 bases. The trim removed 3 bases at V and 10 bases at J, leaving 9 bases unmatched. The CDR3 spans 14 residues. The germline gives CDR1 SGHVS, CDR2 FNYEAQ. The CDR3 DNA reads as TGTGCCAGCAGCTTCGACGAGGAACTAGCGGAGCAGTTCTTC. Amino acid sequence: CASSFDEELAEQFF.

The chain couples TRBV20-1 to TRBJ2-5; D not resolved. Per germline, CDR1 DFQATT and CDR2 SNEGSKA (reference sequence). The ends were cut back, 5 bases at V and 4 bases at J, with 8 bases in the middle. The length of the CDR3 is 11 residues. CDR3 sequence reads: CSASNSETQYF. In DNA, the CDR3 is TGCAGTGCTTCTAACTCAGAGACCCAGTACTTC.

The rearrangement uses TRBV19 and TRBJ2-1; 9 bases are a match to TRBD2. The CDR3 has 14 residues. Germline V gives CDR1 LNHDA, CDR2 SQIVND (reference sequence). The J segment lost 7 bases and the V segment lost 5 bases, leaving 6 bases of the junction unmatched. The CDR3 spells CASSHPGLANEQFF. The CDR3 bases are TGTGCCAGTAGTCACCCGGGACTAGCAAATGAGCAGTTCTTC.

This chain uses TRBV3-1 (or the pseudogene TRBV3-2) with TRBJ1-2; 8 bases agree with TRBD1. The CDR3 runs to 15 residues. The germline CDR1 and CDR2 sequences are LGHDT and YNNKEL (reference sequence). V shed 4 bases, J shed 4 bases, and the junction held 8 bases outside the gene matches. Here the CDR3 DNA reads TGTGCCAGCAGCCCCGGTCCAGGACAGGGCTATGGCTACACCTTC. This encodes CASSPGPGQGYGYTF.

The rearrangement joins TRBV28 to TRBJ2-1, with 7 bases aligning to TRBD1. CDR1 is MDHEN, CDR2 SYDVKM, per germline. This CDR3 has 16 amino acids. With V trimmed by 6 bases and J by 4 bases, 12 bases remained unmatched. In nucleotides, the CDR3 is TGTGCCAGCAGAGCTACCACGGGACAGAATTACAATGAGCAGTTCTTC. Translating gives CASRATTGQNYNEQFF.

The sample holds a few counts of this clone. The rearrangement uses TRBV27 and TRBJ1-6, with a tentative D call TRBD1 (5 bases). CDR1 is MNHEY and CDR2 is SMNVEV in the germline V gene (reference sequence). The CDR3 contains 14 residues. V was shortened by 10 bases and J by 8 bases, with 18 bases between the two germline ends. CDR3 DNA sequence: TGTGCCATCTCAGAACGGGGGAGGGATTCACCCCTCCACTTT. Its protein is CAISERGRDSPLHF.

The gene calls are TRBV2 and TRBJ1-4, with D possibly being TRBD1 (5 bases). V was shortened by 7 bases and J by 8 bases, with 11 bases between the two germline ends. CDR3 length equals 12 residues. The germline V gene has CDR1 SNHLY and CDR2 FYNNEI. CDR3 sequence: CASNRREEKLFF. DNA of the CDR3: TGTGCCAGCAATCGCAGGGAAGAAAAACTGTTTTTT.

This clone was seen a single time. The J gene is TRBJ1-2, the V gene TRBV5-1; possibly TRBD1 for D (5 bases). Per the germline V gene, CDR1 is SGHRS and CDR2 is YFSETQ. Deletions cut 4 bases from V and 6 bases from J, with 10 bases between. The CDR3 contains 12 residues. CDR3: CASSGPDNGYTF. CDR3 DNA sequence: TGCGCCAGCAGCGGGCCGGACAATGGCTACACCTTC.

This clone was observed once. The chain is built from TRBV3-1 (or the pseudogene TRBV3-2) and TRBJ2-1; D is undetermined. Germline V CDR1 and CDR2: LGHDT, YNNKEL (reference sequence). The CDR3 is 14 residues long. V was trimmed by 0 bases and J by 11 bases, leaving 14 bases between them. As DNA, the CDR3 is TGTGCCAGCAGCCAAGATTTACATACAATGAAGCAGTTCTTC. The encoded protein is CASSQDLHTMKQFF.

The chain couples TRBV9 to TRBJ1-2; D is uncertain. CDR1 is SGDLS, CDR2 YYNGEE, per germline. The CDR3 contains 15 residues. V shed 4 bases and J shed 0 bases, with 13 bases lying between them. CDR3: CASSFGGSANYGYTF. Written as DNA, the CDR3 is TGTGCCAGCAGCTTCGGCGGCTCCGCTAACTATGGCTACACCTTC.

The chain uses TRBV28 and TRBJ2-7, with TRBD2 identical over 9 bases. Germline lookup yields CDR1 MDHEN and CDR2 SYDVKM. With 2 bases clipped from V and 7 bases from J, the junction kept 9 bases outside the gene matches. This CDR3 comprises 15 residues. The CDR3 DNA follows: TGTGCCAGCAGTTTACTCGCGGGAGGGAGGAATGAGCAGTACTTC. Translating it yields CASSLLAGGRNEQYF.

The V call is TRBV6-1, the J call TRBJ1-1, with D tentatively TRBD1 (5 bases). The CDR3 is 19 residues long. Trimming shortened V by 0 bases and J by 0 bases, and 20 bases separated the two germline ends. The germline gives CDR1 MNHNS, CDR2 SASEGT. The CDR3 spells CASSEAPAFDRYMNTEAFF. The CDR3 nucleotides are TGTGCCAGCAGTGAAGCGCCGGCCTTCGACAGATACATGAACACTGAAGCTTTCTTT.

In this sample, this clone turned up a few times. The J gene is TRBJ2-6, the V gene TRBV19; possibly TRBD1 for D (5 bases). The CDR3 totals 17 residues. V dropped 6 bases and J dropped 2 bases, with 17 bases sitting between them. Germline V gene data show CDR1 as LNHDA and CDR2 as SQIVND (reference sequence). This CDR3 is CASRPPGIQTGANVLTF. CDR3 coding DNA: TGTGCCAGTAGACCCCCAGGGATCCAGACTGGGGCCAACGTCCTGACTTTC.

The rearrangement links TRBV29-1 to TRBJ1-2, with 8 bases matching TRBD1. In germline, CDR1 is SQVTM, CDR2 ANQGSEA. J gave up 3 bases and V 2 bases, and 5 bases lay outside the gene matches. This CDR3 spans 14 amino acids. The CDR3 region has the DNA TGCAGCGTTGAACCGACAGGGGAATACTATGGCTACACCTTC. Translation: CSVEPTGEYYGYTF.